The clone carrying this T cell receptor beta chain was found many times. What it binds is not known. These data belong to a study of T cells in Graves' hyperthyroidism and ophthalmopathy. Study results and limitations: Also found in blood were most expanded thyroid clonotypes above 0.001.

From germline, CDR1 is SGHVS and CDR2 FNYEAQ. After removal of 5 bases from V and 4 bases from J, the junction contained 15 bases not matched to a gene. This CDR3 spans 17 amino acids. Using RNA transcripts as the source, TCR beta CDR3 regions were amplified. HTBI primers were employed in a first-round RT-PCR of the TCR CDR3. TCRdb reprocessed the multiplex PCR reads via MiXCR and lists one record per CDR3 protein. The data hold roughly 500,000 distinct CDR3 sequences, with about 45% observed a single time. Sequenced input: peripheral blood or thyroid tissue (not recorded which). The chain combines TRBV7-6 with TRBJ2-7, with 9 bases that match TRBD2. This clonotype originated in an adult woman with Graves' disease, either hyperthyroidism or ophthalmopathy (not recorded which). This chain's CDR3 is CASSPVVSGRGGYEQYF. The CDR3 region has the DNA TGTGCCAGCAGCCCAGTGGTTAGCGGGAGAGGCGGTTACGAGCAGTACTTC. Together with reference TRBV7-6 and TRBJ2-7, the CDR3 gives the full variable domain: GAGVSQSPRYKVTKRGQDVALRCDPISGHVSLYWYRQALGQGPEFLTYFNYEAQQDKSGLPNDRFSAERPEGSISTLTIQRTEQRDSAMYRCASSPVVSGRGGYEQYFGPGTRLTVT.